This T cell receptor beta chain is drawn from a study of CDR3 diversity in severe acne. TCRdb called the PCR reads again in MiXCR, with one record for every CDR3 protein. Of about 100,000 distinct CDR3 sequences in the sample, around 53% were seen once. In its sample, this clonotype was seen many times. V trimming: 5 bases; J trimming: 3 bases; junction bases outside the gene matches: 5. Germline V gives CDR1 DFQATT, CDR2 SNEGSKA (reference sequence). The CDR3 loop spans 14 amino acids. The V and J genes are TRBV20-1 and TRBJ2-5; 11 bases are shared with TRBD2. The sequencing input was blood. The origin of this receptor is a male donor with acne. The CDR3 DNA sequence: TGCAGTGCTGGAGCTAGCGGGAGGAAAGAGACCCAGTACTTC. Translating gives CSAGASGRKETQYF.